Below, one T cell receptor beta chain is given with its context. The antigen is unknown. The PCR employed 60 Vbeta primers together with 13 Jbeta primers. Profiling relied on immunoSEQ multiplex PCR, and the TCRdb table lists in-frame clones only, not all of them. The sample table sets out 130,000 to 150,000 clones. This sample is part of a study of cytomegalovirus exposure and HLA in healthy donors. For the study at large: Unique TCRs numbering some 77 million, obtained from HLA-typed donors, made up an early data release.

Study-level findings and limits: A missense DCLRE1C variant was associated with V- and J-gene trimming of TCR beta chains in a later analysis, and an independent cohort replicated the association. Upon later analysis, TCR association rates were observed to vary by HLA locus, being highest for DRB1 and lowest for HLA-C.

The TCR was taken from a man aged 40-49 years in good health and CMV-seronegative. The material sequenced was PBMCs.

For the CDR3, the DNA is TGTGCCAGCAGCTTAGGGCTAGCGGGGGGCACAGATACGCAGTATTTT. It is translated as CASSLGLAGGTDTQYF. The gene calls are TRBV13 and TRBJ2-3; TRBD2 matches 10 bases. Germline loops: CDR1 PRHDT, CDR2 FYEKMQ (reference sequence). This CDR3 comprises 16 residues. V was pared by 0 bases and J by 1 base, with 1 base of the junction left unmatched.